A selection of T cell receptor beta chains follows, all from one sample in a study of blood T cell repertoires in COVID-19. TCRdb keeps only in-frame clones here, not all; method: immunoSEQ multiplex PCR. The sample contains about 15,000 clones, about 89% of which appear only once. The material sequenced was peripheral blood. These receptors all stem from a man aged 60 to 69 with acute or convalescent COVID-19. Both conserved end residues are part of each CDR3. A D gene is named only where the DNA matches it firmly. Expanded clones get a size class; other rows say once, few or many, or leave the size out.

cdr3_aa | cdr3_nt | v_call | d_call | j_call | clone_size
CASSSYHRQVRGEQYF | TGTGCCAGCAGCTCCTACCATAGACAGGTCAGAGGCGAGCAGTACTTC | TRBV5-8 | NA | TRBJ2-7 | NA
CASSLNSPGAEAFF | TGTGCCAGCAGCTTAAATAGCCCCGGAGCTGAAGCTTTCTTT | TRBV7-3 | NA | TRBJ1-1 | NA
CATSRGKNGELFF | TGTGCCACCAGCCGGGGGAAGAACGGGGAGCTGTTTTTT | TRBV15 | NA | TRBJ2-2 | NA
CASSLGGEAFF | TGTGCCAGCAGCTTAGGAGGGGAAGCTTTCTTT | TRBV11-2 | NA | TRBJ1-1 | few
CASSTRTGGANPNTEAFF | TGTGCCAGTAGTACTCGGACAGGGGGTGCTAACCCGAACACTGAAGCTTTCTTT | TRBV19 | TRBD1 | TRBJ1-1 | once
CASSQGLAGRNEQFF | TGTGCCAGCAGCCAAGGACTAGCGGGACGCAATGAGCAGTTCTTC | TRBV3-1/TRBV3-2 | TRBD2 | TRBJ2-1 | NA
CASSYGTSGSIDTQYF | TGTGCCAGCAGTTACGGGACTAGCGGGAGTATCGATACGCAGTATTTT | TRBV6-2/TRBV6-3 | TRBD2 | TRBJ2-3 | NA
CASSQGDGGGQPQHF | TGTGCCAGCAGCCAAGGGGACGGCGGGGGTCAGCCCCAGCATTTT | TRBV3-1/TRBV3-2 | NA | TRBJ1-5 | few
CASSQRGWGRGDTEAFF | TGTGCCAGCAGCCAGCGGGGATGGGGTCGGGGGGACACTGAAGCTTTCTTT | TRBV11-2 | NA | TRBJ1-1 | NA
CASSGQSLTDTQYF | TGTGCCAGCAGCGGGCAAAGCCTCACAGATACGCAGTATTTT | TRBV14 | NA | TRBJ2-3 | NA
CASGQGYEQYF | TGCGCCAGCGGACAGGGCTACGAGCAGTACTTC | TRBV10-2 | TRBD1 | TRBJ2-7 | NA
CAWRGTGVYEQYF | TGTGCCTGGAGGGGGACAGGAGTCTACGAGCAGTACTTC | TRBV30 | TRBD1 | TRBJ2-7 | NA
CASSWDKAASYEQYF | TGTGCCAGCAGTTGGGACAAAGCGGCCTCCTACGAGCAGTACTTC | TRBV28 | NA | TRBJ2-7 | NA
CASLRAGDNYGYTF | TGTGCCAGCCTCCGGGCCGGGGATAACTATGGCTACACCTTC | TRBV25-1 | NA | TRBJ1-2 | NA
CATSGPGQDRYSNQPQHF | TGTGCCACCAGCGGACCGGGACAGGACAGATATAGCAATCAGCCCCAGCATTTT | TRBV15 | TRBD1 | TRBJ1-5 | once
CASSVGAGGGYNSPLHF | TGTGCCAGCAGCGTAGGGGCAGGGGGCGGATATAATTCACCCCTCCACTTT | TRBV9 | TRBD1 | TRBJ1-6 | NA
CASTRGGRDTGELFF | TGTGCCAGCACCCGGGGGGGGAGGGACACCGGGGAGCTGTTTTTT | TRBV28 | TRBD2 | TRBJ2-2 | NA
CASKAGARQGEQFF | TGTGCCAGTAAGGCGGGAGCACGGCAAGGGGAGCAGTTCTTC | TRBV19 | TRBD2 | TRBJ2-1 | NA
CASSPRGGEGYTF | TGTGCCAGCTCACCACGGGGCGGAGAAGGCTACACCTTC | TRBV18 | NA | TRBJ1-2 | NA
CAWSAYGQGLGGYTF | TGTGCCTGGAGTGCCTACGGACAGGGATTGGGCGGCTACACCTTC | TRBV30 | TRBD1 | TRBJ1-2 | NA
CASSERAGAGETQYF | TGTGCCAGCAGTGAGAGGGCGGGAGCGGGAGAGACCCAGTACTTC | TRBV6-1 | TRBD2 | TRBJ2-5 | NA
CASSLTWTGSNSPLHF | TGTGCCAGCAGCTTGACATGGACAGGGTCCAATTCACCCCTCCACTTT | TRBV5-8 | TRBD1 | TRBJ1-6 | NA
CATSGTVLYSPLHF | TGTGCCACCTCCGGGACTGTCCTTTATTCACCCCTCCACTTT | TRBV19 | NA | TRBJ1-6 | NA
CASSLDREKGYTF | TGTGCCAGCAGCCTGGACAGGGAAAAAGGCTACACCTTC | TRBV5-5 | TRBD1 | TRBJ1-2 | NA
CASSGSGRARNEQFF | TGCGCCAGCAGCGGAAGCGGGAGGGCCCGCAATGAGCAGTTCTTC | TRBV5-1 | TRBD2 | TRBJ2-1 | NA
CASSLVQVNEQFF | TGCGCCAGCAGCTTGGTCCAGGTAAATGAGCAGTTCTTC | TRBV5-1 | NA | TRBJ2-1 | NA
CASSPQGDLGQETQYF | TGTGCCAGCAGCCCCCAGGGGGATCTCGGGCAAGAGACCCAGTACTTC | TRBV5-8 | TRBD1 | TRBJ2-5 | once
CASSELEGGTQYF | TGTGCCAGCAGTGAATTGGAGGGAGGGACCCAGTACTTC | TRBV6-1 | NA | TRBJ2-5 | NA
CASRLGGWTEAFF | TGTGCCAGCAGATTAGGGGGCTGGACTGAAGCTTTCTTT | TRBV28 | TRBD1 | TRBJ1-1 | NA
CASSPGQIGNTIYF | TGTGCCAGCAGTCCTGGACAGATTGGAAACACCATATATTTT | TRBV6-5 | NA | TRBJ1-3 | NA
CASSWRGREFF | TGTGCCAGCAGCTGGAGGGGGCGCGAGTTTTTT | TRBV11-2 | TRBD1 | TRBJ1-4 | NA
CASSFVWAKDYGYTF | TGTGCCAGCAGTTTCGTCTGGGCCAAGGACTATGGCTACACCTTC | TRBV28 | NA | TRBJ1-2 | NA
CASSLSTGFGSYNSPLHF | TGTGCCAGCAGTTTGTCGACAGGTTTTGGGTCCTATAATTCACCCCTCCACTTT | TRBV28 | NA | TRBJ1-6 | NA
CASSQGQGYWSGNTIYF | TGTGCCAGCAGCCAGGGACAGGGTTACTGGTCTGGAAACACCATATATTTT | TRBV3-1/TRBV3-2 | TRBD1 | TRBJ1-3 | NA
CASKGAGGDYEQYF | TGTGCCTCTAAGGGGGCGGGAGGGGACTACGAGCAGTACTTC | TRBV19 | TRBD2 | TRBJ2-7 | NA
CASSQAGRGLSGYNEQFF | TGCGCCAGCAGCCAAGCCGGGAGGGGACTATCCGGGTACAATGAGCAGTTCTTC | TRBV4-1 | TRBD2 | TRBJ2-1 | NA
CASSVGDGNTEAFF | TGTGCCAGCAGTGTAGGGGATGGGAACACTGAAGCTTTCTTT | TRBV2 | NA | TRBJ1-1 | NA
CATSRGTEAFF | TGTGCCACCAGTCGAGGCACTGAAGCTTTCTTT | TRBV24-1 | NA | TRBJ1-1 | NA
CASSVLGSRGSGYTF | TGTGCCAGCAGCGTACTGGGGTCTCGGGGTAGTGGCTACACCTTC | TRBV9 | NA | TRBJ1-2 | NA
CASSQQGNNEQFF | TGTGCCAGTAGTCAACAGGGGAATAATGAGCAGTTCTTC | TRBV19 | TRBD1 | TRBJ2-1 | NA
CATRTGWDTEAFF | TGTGCCACCAGGACAGGGTGGGACACTGAAGCTTTCTTT | TRBV7-9 | TRBD1 | TRBJ1-1 | few
CASSSRTSGRDTQYF | TGTGCCAGCAGTTCGAGGACTAGCGGGAGAGATACGCAGTATTTT | TRBV27 | TRBD2 | TRBJ2-3 | once
CASSTEGRRYNEQFF | TGTGCCAGTAGTACCGAGGGAAGGCGCTACAATGAGCAGTTCTTC | TRBV19 | NA | TRBJ2-1 | NA
CASKRDRVEDTQYF | TGTGCCAGTAAACGGGACAGGGTTGAGGATACGCAGTATTTT | TRBV2 | TRBD1 | TRBJ2-3 | NA
CASSGAIGGGELFF | TGTGCCAGCAGCGGGGCGATCGGGGGCGGGGAGCTGTTTTTT | TRBV11-3 | NA | TRBJ2-2 | once
CASSLSRFARAEAFF | TGTGCCAGCAGTTTATCCCGGTTCGCCAGGGCTGAAGCTTTCTTT | TRBV27 | NA | TRBJ1-1 | NA
CATSHSGTNEKLFF | TGCGCCACCAGTCATTCGGGAACTAATGAAAAACTGTTTTTT | TRBV5-1 | NA | TRBJ1-4 | NA
CATSDPQGEDSELFF | TGTGCCACCAGTGACCCTCAGGGGGAGGATTCGGAGCTGTTTTTT | TRBV24-1 | NA | TRBJ2-2 | NA
CASSYEHNYGYTF | TGTGCCAGCAGTTACGAACATAACTATGGCTACACCTTC | TRBV6-5 | NA | TRBJ1-2 | NA
CASSVLQTNTEAFF | TGTGCCAGCAGCGTCCTACAGACGAACACTGAAGCTTTCTTT | TRBV9 | NA | TRBJ1-1 | once
CASSLSSGRYNEQFF | TGTGCCAGCAGCTTATCTAGCGGGAGGTACAATGAGCAGTTCTTC | TRBV7-8 | TRBD2 | TRBJ2-1 | NA
CASSPPASGSETQYF | TGTGCCAGCAGCCCGCCGGCTAGCGGGAGCGAGACCCAGTACTTC | TRBV28 | TRBD2 | TRBJ2-5 | NA
CATSEGQGGDEQFF | TGTGCCACCAGTGAAGGACAGGGAGGGGATGAGCAGTTCTTC | TRBV24-1 | NA | TRBJ2-1 | medium-sized